The clone carrying this T cell receptor (beta chain) has at least ten counts. CDR1 is LNHDA and CDR2 is SQIVND in the germline V gene (reference sequence). The V end lost 1 base, the J end lost 7 bases, and 11 bases lay between the germline ends. The CDR3 contains 14 residues. This specimen belongs to a study of T cells in Graves' hyperthyroidism and ophthalmopathy. Study information: Peripheral blood samples were taken at initial diagnosis, prior to any treatment.

Fresh peripheral blood, roughly 9.3 ml, was the source of the PBMCs. TCR beta CDR3 region amplification was performed from RNA transcripts. The HTBI primer set was used in a first-round RT-PCR of the TCR CDR3. TCRdb called the multiplex PCR reads again in MiXCR, with one record for every CDR3 protein. The sample consists of around 200,000 distinct CDR3 sequences, 17% of them appearing once. Sequenced sample: blood. The origin of this receptor is a woman aged 50 to 60 with Graves' hyperthyroidism. The rearrangement links TRBV19 to TRBJ2-1, with a possible D match to TRBD1 (5 bases). CDR3 amino acids: CASSIAGSWNEQFF. CDR3 DNA sequence: TGTGCCAGTAGTATAGCAGGGTCTTGGAATGAGCAGTTCTTC.